The 14 T cell receptor beta chains in this list originate from one sample, sequenced in a study of early T cells in non-severe SARS-CoV-2 infection. TCRdb independently ran MiXCR on the 5' RACE reads; one entry per CDR3 protein. Here the sample spans 60,000 to 65,000 distinct CDR3 sequences, under 15% being singletons. The source material was whole blood. The receptors here all came from an adult who was a healthcare worker with PCR-confirmed SARS-CoV-2 infection or an uninfected control (not recorded which).

The chain carries TRBV9 and TRBJ1-4, with no clear D. V lost 4 bases and J 8 bases, leaving 15 bases between the germline ends. Germline V gives CDR1 SGDLS, CDR2 YYNGEE. There are 14 residues in the CDR3. The CDR3 region has the DNA TGTGCCAGCAGCCCAAGGGTGACGGGGGAAAAACTGTTTTTT. This sequence encodes CASSPRVTGEKLFF. Using reference TRBV9 and TRBJ1-4 for the parts outside the CDR3, the full variable domain is DSGVTQTPKHLITATGQRVTLRCSPRSGDLSVYWYQQSLDQGLQFLIQYYNGEERAKGNILERFSAQQFPDLHSELNLSSLELGDSALYFCASSPRVTGEKLFFGSGTQLSVL.

In its sample, this clonotype was seen many times. The rearrangement joins TRBV15 to TRBJ2-1, with a possible D match to TRBD1 (5 bases). V was clipped by 3 bases and J by 0 bases, with 6 bases between them. This CDR3 spans 14 amino acids. Per germline, CDR1 LNHNV and CDR2 YYDKDF (reference sequence). CDR3 bases: TGTGCCACCAGCAGCCAGGGCTCCTACAATGAGCAGTTCTTC. This codes for CATSSQGSYNEQFF.

V is TRBV28 and J is TRBJ1-2; D is undetermined. Germline V lookup: CDR1 MDHEN, CDR2 SYDVKM. The CDR3 consists of 11 residues. Trimming took 6 bases from V and 4 from J, leaving 6 bases between them. For the CDR3, the DNA is TGTGCCAGCAGGCCCCGCTATGGCTACACCTTC. Translation: CASRPRYGYTF.

This clonotype was recorded many times. This chain links TRBV5-1 with TRBJ2-6; tentative D call: TRBD2 (6 bases). V dropped 0 bases and J dropped 0 bases, with 10 bases sitting between them. The CDR3 extends over 17 amino acids. Germline CDR1 SGHRS, CDR2 YFSETQ. The CDR3 DNA reads as TGCGCCAGCAGCTTGGGGACGCGGGGCTCTGGGGCCAACGTCCTGACTTTC. As protein: CASSLGTRGSGANVLTF.

This clonotype has only a few counts. The chain employs TRBV20-1 and TRBJ1-1, with a weak D call TRBD1 (5 bases). From germline, CDR1 is DFQATT and CDR2 SNEGSKA (reference sequence). This CDR3 is built from 12 residues. V gave up 5 bases and J gave up 1 base, with 8 bases separating them. The CDR3, as DNA: TGCAGTGCTTCAACAGGGAACACTGAAGCTTTCTTT. This sequence encodes CSASTGNTEAFF.

The V and J genes are TRBV29-1 and TRBJ2-7; D possibly corresponds to TRBD2 (7 bases). The CDR3 covers 15 residues. Trimming took 4 bases from V and 1 from J, leaving 17 bases between them. Germline V gives CDR1 SQVTM, CDR2 ANQGSEA. The CDR3 sequence is CSVAGTKQGSYEQYF. Written as DNA, the CDR3 is TGCAGCGTTGCTGGGACTAAACAGGGATCCTACGAGCAGTACTTC.

Concerning this clonotype: The junction does not match germline at one end; this may be a read error. V and J are TRBV29-1 and TRBJ1-2; no clear D. CDR3 length: 11 residues. Germline V gene data show CDR1 as SQVTM and CDR2 as ANQGSEA. The CDR3 reads CSVKEGSGYTF. The CDR3 region has the DNA TGCAGCGTTAAAGAGGGTAGTGGCTACACCTTC.

The sample holds many counts of this clonotype. V is TRBV28 and J is TRBJ2-7; D call uncertain. The length of the CDR3 is 13 residues. V lost 7 bases to trimming and J lost 3 bases, with 13 bases between them. Germline-derived CDR1 and CDR2 are MDHEN and SYDVKM. In nucleotides, the CDR3 is TGTGCCAGCAAGACCCCGAGTGTCTACGAGCAGTACTTC. Translation gives CASKTPSVYEQYF.

This clonotype occurred many times. The J gene is TRBJ1-1, the V gene TRBV6-1, with TRBD1 matching over 8 bases. Germline V gene data show CDR1 as MNHNS and CDR2 as SASEGT. V was clipped by 6 bases and J by 4 bases; unmatched bases: 4. The CDR3 consists of 13 residues. Written as DNA, the CDR3 is TGTGCCAGCAGACGAGACAGGGGCACTGAAGCTTTCTTT. Its translation: CASRRDRGTEAFF.

The J gene is TRBJ2-7, the V gene TRBV6-6; D is possibly TRBD1 (5 bases). CDR3 length equals 13 residues. The germline V gene encodes CDR1 MNHNY and CDR2 SVGAGI (reference sequence). V gave up 6 bases and J gave up 1 base, with 10 bases separating them. The DNA of the CDR3 is TGTGCCAGCAGGGATACAGGTTCCTACGAGCAGTACTTC. Translated, it gives CASRDTGSYEQYF.

This clonotype was observed many times. This sequence joins TRBV6-1 and TRBJ1-6, with 7 positions matching TRBD1. Trimming cost V 6 bases and J 9 bases; bases outside gene matches: 5. CDR3 length: 13 amino acids. Germline V gives CDR1 MNHNS, CDR2 SASEGT. The CDR3 sequence: CASSRDSLSPLHF. As DNA, the CDR3 is TGTGCCAGCAGCCGGGACAGCCTTTCACCCCTCCACTTT.

Remarks on this clonotype: One end of the junction is discordant with germline, which a read error may explain. The rearrangement links TRBV5-1 to TRBJ1-3; 8 positions agree with TRBD1. CDR1 SGHRS and CDR2 YFSETQ come from the germline V gene. The CDR3 spans 16 residues. The CDR3 DNA follows: TGCGCCAGCAGCTTGCGGCAGGGGGCAAGTGGAAACTCCATATATTTT. Its protein is CASSLRQGASGNSIYF.

This clonotype has ten or more counts. CDR3: CASSLAGGYYGYTF. CDR3 in DNA: TGTGCCAGCAGTTTGGCCGGCGGATACTATGGCTACACCTTC. The chain has TRBV12-3 or TRBV12-4 and TRBJ1-2; no reliable D call. CDR3 length: 14 amino acids. Trimming removed 3 bases at V and 3 bases at J, with 11 bases between.

This clonotype was seen at least ten times. The chain uses TRBV11-2 and TRBJ2-2; D is perhaps TRBD1 (5 bases). The CDR3 consists of 14 residues. The germline gives CDR1 SGHAT, CDR2 FQNNGV. V lost 1 base, J lost 7 bases, and 10 bases lay in between. The CDR3 here is CASSLAAGYGELFF. CDR3 sequence (DNA): TGTGCCAGCAGCTTAGCGGCAGGGTACGGGGAGCTGTTTTTT.